The 3 T cell receptor beta chains in this list originate from one sample, sequenced in a study of kidney transplant recipient with SARS-CoV-2 infection. A single record per CDR3 protein comes from TCRdb applying MiXCR to the reads. This table has approximately 250,000 distinct CDR3 sequences, under 35% appearing once. The specimen was a blood sample, collected at baseline and on roughly day 110 from a kidney transplant recipient. These receptors originate from a male patient aged 30 to 40 who had COVID-19 and was a kidney transplant recipient. Some T cells may have originated in the graft donor.

Worth noting for this clonotype: A far more abundant clone sits one base away, making this likely a read error. The chain joins TRBV6-5 to TRBJ2-7, with 11 bases matching TRBD2. The CDR3 has 16 residues. Germline V gene sequence: CDR1 MNHEY, CDR2 SVGAGI. The CDR3 reads CAGSHVAGGKSNEQYF. CDR3 in DNA: TGTGCCGGCAGTCATGTAGCGGGAGGGAAGTCTAACGAGCAGTACTTC.

This clonotype appeared many times. CDR3 bases: TGTGCCAGTAGTATTCGCGCTGCACCCTACGAGCAGTACTTC. Amino acid sequence: CASSIRAAPYEQYF. The chain links TRBV19 to TRBJ2-7; D uncertain. Trimming left V 3 bases short and J 2 bases short, with 11 bases between. The CDR3 runs 14 residues. Germline values: CDR1 LNHDA, CDR2 SQIVND (reference sequence).

This clonotype was observed many times. The gene calls are TRBV7-3 and TRBJ1-4, with TRBD1 matching 7 bases. Germline CDR1 is SGHTA and CDR2 is FQGTGA. The CDR3 spans 16 residues. The V and J ends lost 5 bases and 4 bases, in that order; junction bases with no gene match: 10. DNA for the CDR3: TGTGCCAGCAGCGGCGGCGGGGGACAGATTAATGAAAAACTGTTTTTT. It yields the protein CASSGGGGQINEKLFF. Filled out from reference TRBV7-3 and TRBJ1-4, the complete variable domain reads GAGVSQTPSNKVTEKGKYVELRCDPISGHTALYWYRQSLGQGPEFLIYFQGTGAADDSGLPNDRFFAVRPEGSVSTLKIQRTERGDSAVYLCASSGGGGQINEKLFFGSGTQLSVL.